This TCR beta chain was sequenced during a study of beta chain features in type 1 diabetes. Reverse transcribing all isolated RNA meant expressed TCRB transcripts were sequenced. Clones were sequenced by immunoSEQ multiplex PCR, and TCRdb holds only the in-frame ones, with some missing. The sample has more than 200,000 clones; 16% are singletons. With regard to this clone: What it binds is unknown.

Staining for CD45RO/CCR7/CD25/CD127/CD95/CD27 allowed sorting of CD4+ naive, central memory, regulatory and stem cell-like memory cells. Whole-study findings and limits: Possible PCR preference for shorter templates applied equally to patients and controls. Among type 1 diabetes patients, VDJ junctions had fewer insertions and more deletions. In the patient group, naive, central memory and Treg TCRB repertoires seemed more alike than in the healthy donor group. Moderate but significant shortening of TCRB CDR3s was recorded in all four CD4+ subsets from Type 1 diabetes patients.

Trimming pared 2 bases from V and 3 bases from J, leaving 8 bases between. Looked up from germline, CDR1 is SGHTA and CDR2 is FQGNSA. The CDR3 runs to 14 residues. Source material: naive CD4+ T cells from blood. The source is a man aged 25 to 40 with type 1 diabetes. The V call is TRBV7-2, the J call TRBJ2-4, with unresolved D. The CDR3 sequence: CASSLRVSKNIQYF. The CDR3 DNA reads TGTGCCAGCAGCTTACGGGTTAGCAAAAACATTCAGTACTTC. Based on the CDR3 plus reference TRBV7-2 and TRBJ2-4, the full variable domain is GAGVSQSPSNKVTEKGKDVELRCDPISGHTALYWYRQSLGQGLEFLIYFQGNSAPDKSGLPSDRFSAERTGGSVSTLTIQRTQQEDSAVYLCASSLRVSKNIQYFGAGTRLSVL.